This is a list of T cell receptor beta chains from one sample in a study of cytomegalovirus exposure and HLA in healthy donors. Repertoires were generated with immunoSEQ multiplex PCR, while TCRdb's copy carries only in-frame clones and drops some. The data contain approximately 270,000 clones, nearly 90% of them singletons. Material: PBMCs. The receptors shown here come from a woman between 18 and 29 years old in good health and CMV-seronegative. CDR3s include the opening cysteine and the closing phenylalanine or tryptophan. A D gene is named only where the DNA matches it firmly. Not every row has a clone size; where given, it reads once, few, many or a size class.

DNA,CDR3,V,J,size,D
TGTGCCAGCAGCTTGGGGACAGGGACTCCGACACTCGTTACGCAGTATTTT,CASSLGTGTPTLVTQYF,TRBV5-8,TRBJ2-3,NA,TRBD1
TGTGCCAGCAGCGCCGACGGGACAGATTCCTACGAGCAGTACTTC,CASSADGTDSYEQYF,TRBV7-2,TRBJ2-7,NA,TRBD1
TGTGCCACCAGCGGACAGACTGGATACGAGCAGTACTTC,CATSGQTGYEQYF,TRBV15,TRBJ2-7,NA,NA
TGTGCCAGCAGTTCGCCCAGGGTTGGCACAGATACGCAGTATTTT,CASSSPRVGTDTQYF,TRBV6-6,TRBJ2-3,NA,NA
TGTGCCAGCAGCCCTCGACAGGGCACTGAAGCTTTCTTT,CASSPRQGTEAFF,TRBV9,TRBJ1-1,NA,TRBD1
TGTGCCACCAGCAGAGAAACCCGGGACAGGGGTGCAAATGGCTACACCTTC,CATSRETRDRGANGYTF,TRBV15,TRBJ1-2,NA,TRBD1
TGCGCCAGCAGCCAAGGCAGGGTGACAGATACGCAGTATTTT,CASSQGRVTDTQYF,TRBV4-1,TRBJ2-3,NA,NA
TGTGCCAGCAGCGATCTGCGGGGGGGTTCACCCCTCCACTTT,CASSDLRGGSPLHF,TRBV7-9,TRBJ1-6,NA,NA
TGTGCCAGCAGCCCGCGGGGGTTCGAGCAGTACTTC,CASSPRGFEQYF,TRBV11-1,TRBJ2-7,NA,TRBD2
TGTGCCAGCAGCTTAGGACGGGGCACAGATACGCAGTATTTT,CASSLGRGTDTQYF,TRBV13,TRBJ2-3,NA,NA
TGTGCCAGTAGCACACCTACAGGGGTGAGGGAGACCCAGTACTTC,CASSTPTGVRETQYF,TRBV19,TRBJ2-5,NA,TRBD1
TGTGCCTGGAGTGTGGGGACTAGCGGGGGGGCAGATACGCAGTATTTT,CAWSVGTSGGADTQYF,TRBV30,TRBJ2-3,NA,TRBD2
TGTGCCAGCAGCGTAGGGACAGCTGTCTCTGGAAACACCATATATTTT,CASSVGTAVSGNTIYF,TRBV9,TRBJ1-3,NA,NA
TGTGCCAGCAGTTTCTTCTCCGTTAAAAGGGGCGGTGAAAAACTGTTTTTT,CASSFFSVKRGGEKLFF,TRBV28,TRBJ1-4,NA,NA
TGTGCCAGCAGTGAAGGACACAATAGCAATCAGCCCCAGCATTTT,CASSEGHNSNQPQHF,TRBV2,TRBJ1-5,NA,NA
TGTGCCAGCATGGGTCTGGGGAGAACTGAAGCTTTCTTT,CASMGLGRTEAFF,TRBV2,TRBJ1-1,NA,NA
TGTGCCAGCAGCCTGACTAGCGGGGGGACCGGGGAGCTGTTTTTT,CASSLTSGGTGELFF,TRBV28,TRBJ2-2,NA,TRBD2
TGCGCCAGCAGCCAAGATAGTTTGGCAGGGGGCTTCACCGGGGAGCTGTTTTTT,CASSQDSLAGGFTGELFF,TRBV4-1,TRBJ2-2,NA,TRBD1
TGTGCCAGCAGTTTAGTACGGGGGACCAGTTACAATGAGCAGTTCTTC,CASSLVRGTSYNEQFF,TRBV27,TRBJ2-1,NA,NA
TGTGCCAGCAGTGTCACAGGGGGCGAAGACACTGAAGCTTTCTTT,CASSVTGGEDTEAFF,TRBV28,TRBJ1-1,NA,TRBD1
TGTGCCAGCAGCGACCGACTAGCGGGGGCCGGGGAGCTGTTTTTT,CASSDRLAGAGELFF,TRBV7-8,TRBJ2-2,NA,TRBD2
TGTGCCAGCAGCCCGCCGGGACAGGCGTGGGGTGAGCAGTTCTTC,CASSPPGQAWGEQFF,TRBV5-6,TRBJ2-1,NA,TRBD1
TGTGCCAGCAGCTTAGATGATAGGAGCTCTGGGGCCAACGTCCTGACTTTC,CASSLDDRSSGANVLTF,TRBV11-2,TRBJ2-6,NA,NA
TGTGCCAGCAGGAACACAGGGGGGGGGAATCAGCCCCAGCATTTT,CASRNTGGGNQPQHF,TRBV6-1,TRBJ1-5,NA,TRBD1
TGCGCCAGCAGCCCGCGACCGGAGTACACTGAAGCTTTCTTT,CASSPRPEYTEAFF,TRBV5-1,TRBJ1-1,NA,NA
TGTGCCAGCAGCTTACAGGGAACAGATACGCAGTATTTT,CASSLQGTDTQYF,TRBV7-3,TRBJ2-3,NA,NA
TGCGCCAGCAGCCAACGGGGACTAGCGGGCTACAATGAGCAGTTCTTC,CASSQRGLAGYNEQFF,TRBV4-1,TRBJ2-1,NA,TRBD2
TGTGCCAGCAGCAGGGCGGTTGGGCAGGGGGAGACCCAGTACTTC,CASSRAVGQGETQYF,TRBV5-4,TRBJ2-5,NA,NA
TGTGCCAGTAGTACTATTATCAACTCTGGAAACACCATATATTTT,CASSTIINSGNTIYF,TRBV19,TRBJ1-3,once,NA
TGTGCCAGCAGTTTGTCCTGGTCCGGGATGAGCTACGAGCAGTACTTC,CASSLSWSGMSYEQYF,TRBV27,TRBJ2-7,few,NA
TGCGCCAGCAGCAGACTAGCGGGGTACGCAGATACGCAGTATTTT,CASSRLAGYADTQYF,TRBV5-1,TRBJ2-3,NA,TRBD2
TGTGCCAGCACTCTCGGGGGAGCCGGCACTGAAGCTTTCTTT,CASTLGGAGTEAFF,TRBV27,TRBJ1-1,NA,NA
TGTGCCAGCAGTTCCGGGGGAGGCAATCAGCCCCAGCATTTT,CASSSGGGNQPQHF,TRBV27,TRBJ1-5,few,NA
TGTGCCAGTAGTATCTCCCCGGACCGACTAGAGTGGGCTTTCTTT,CASSISPDRLEWAFF,TRBV19,TRBJ1-1,NA,NA
TGTGCCAGCTCCTTAGCGGGGGGGCCGGAGGAGCAGTTCTTC,CASSLAGGPEEQFF,TRBV7-2,TRBJ2-1,NA,TRBD2
TGTGCCAGCAGCTTGAGGGGGACTGGAAACACCATATATTTT,CASSLRGTGNTIYF,TRBV5-5,TRBJ1-3,NA,NA
TGTGCCAGCTGGGGAACGGGGGGAGCCACTGAAGCTTTCTTT,CASWGTGGATEAFF,TRBV7-9,TRBJ1-1,NA,NA
TGTGCCAGCAGACTAGACCCGGGACTAGCGGGGGGGCAGACGCAGTATTTT,CASRLDPGLAGGQTQYF,TRBV5-4,TRBJ2-3,NA,TRBD2
TGTGCCTGGAGTGTATCCAGTGAGCAGTTCTTC,CAWSVSSEQFF,TRBV30,TRBJ2-1,once,NA
TGTGCCAGCAGTCCCGACAGGGTTCAGGCAGATACGCAGTATTTT,CASSPDRVQADTQYF,TRBV28,TRBJ2-3,NA,TRBD1
TGTGCCAGCAGCTTAGACGGGGGTGGCGGCTACACCTTC,CASSLDGGGGYTF,TRBV7-9,TRBJ1-2,once,NA
TGCGCCAGCAGCTCTCCGGGACAGGGCGACGAGCAGTACTTC,CASSSPGQGDEQYF,TRBV5-1,TRBJ2-7,once,TRBD1
TGTGCCAGCAGCTCCCAGGGTTACGTTTATAATGAGCAGTTCTTC,CASSSQGYVYNEQFF,TRBV11-2,TRBJ2-1,NA,NA
TGCGCCAGCAGCCAACAGGGGTTAGGCTATGGCTACACCTTC,CASSQQGLGYGYTF,TRBV4-3,TRBJ1-2,NA,NA
TGTGCCAGTAGCCCGGGACAGGCCAAGGATAGCAATCAGCCCCAGCATTTT,CASSPGQAKDSNQPQHF,TRBV19,TRBJ1-5,NA,TRBD1
TGTGCCAGCAGCTTAGGTAACTACAATGAGCAGTTCTTC,CASSLGNYNEQFF,TRBV7-6,TRBJ2-1,NA,NA
TGTGCCAGCAGGGGCGAACAGGGGGGACTGTTTTTT,CASRGEQGGLFF,TRBV28,TRBJ1-4,NA,TRBD1
TGCAGCGTTGCGCGGGGGGGATACAATGAGCAGTTCTTC,CSVARGGYNEQFF,TRBV29-1,TRBJ2-1,NA,TRBD2
TGTGCCAGCAGCTTGGGATCAGGGCATCCAGCTTTCTTT,CASSLGSGHPAFF,TRBV5-4,TRBJ1-1,NA,NA
TGTGCCAGCTCGCCCGGACTAGCGGGAGGCTACGAGCAGTACTTC,CASSPGLAGGYEQYF,TRBV18,TRBJ2-7,NA,TRBD2
TGTGCCAGCAGTTTGGGGGGGAGCTCCTATAATTCACCCCTCCACTTT,CASSLGGSSYNSPLHF,TRBV27,TRBJ1-6,NA,NA
TGCAGCGTCGGTTCCCCCCACGGGACAGGGGCCTACAATGAGCAGTTCTTC,CSVGSPHGTGAYNEQFF,TRBV29-1,TRBJ2-1,NA,TRBD1
TGTGCCAGCAGCCCATTACTAGCGGGGTGGAACACCGGGGAGCTGTTTTTT,CASSPLLAGWNTGELFF,TRBV11-2,TRBJ2-2,NA,TRBD2
TGTGCCAGCAGCTCAACCGCAGGGGGCGGGTACGAGCAGTACTTC,CASSSTAGGGYEQYF,TRBV7-9,TRBJ2-7,once,TRBD1
TGTGCCAGCAGTAAACTAGCGGGGGGGCAAGATGAGCAGTTCTTC,CASSKLAGGQDEQFF,TRBV6-1,TRBJ2-1,few,TRBD2
TGTGCCAGCAGCTTAACCGGGTCTGGCATTCAGTACTTC,CASSLTGSGIQYF,TRBV7-3,TRBJ2-4,NA,NA